The 31 T cell receptor beta chains below were found in one sample sequenced in a study of T cells in Graves' hyperthyroidism and ophthalmopathy (dated by TCRdb to between 2018 and 2021). Library prep was done by multiplex PCR. Sequencing used an Illumina HiSeq 2000. The TCR beta CDR3 regions were amplified from RNA transcripts. A first-round RT-PCR of the TCR CDR3 used the HTBI primer set with the Qiagen OneStep RT-PCR kit. The raw public data were reprocessed by TCRdb itself: fastp quality trimming at Q25, MiXCR clonotype calling, in-frame beta chains only. Each CDR3 protein appears once, grouped with its most common genes and DNA. Counted in this sample were under 350,000 distinct CDR3 sequences; over 20% of them appeared once. The ten largest make up about 50% of the sample. Specimen: blood. These receptors were collected from a woman in her forties or fifties with Graves' hyperthyroidism.

This clonotype was counted at least ten times. The chain is built from TRBV15 and TRBJ2-2; 10 nucleotides match TRBD2. This CDR3 contains 16 residues. From germline, CDR1 is LNHNV and CDR2 YYDKDF (reference sequence). V dropped 1 base and J dropped 7; count of bases not matched to a gene: 6. The CDR3 coding sequence is TGTGCCACCAGCAGAGCCCTAGCGGGAGTGCACGGGGAGCTGTTTTTT. Its protein product is CATSRALAGVHGELFF.

This clonotype occurred many times. CDR3 in amino acids: CASSRGLAGNTGELFF. DNA of the CDR3: TGTGCCAGCAGCCGAGGACTAGCGGGAAACACCGGGGAGCTGTTTTTT. The V and J genes are TRBV7-8 and TRBJ2-2; 12 nucleotides align to TRBD2. V lost 5 bases, J lost 2 bases, and 3 bases stayed unmatched. CDR3 length: 16 amino acids. CDR1 is SGHVS and CDR2 is FQNEAQ in the germline V gene.

V and J are TRBV7-6 and TRBJ2-7; tentatively, D is TRBD1 or TRBD2 (7 bases each). Germline V gene sequence: CDR1 SGHVS, CDR2 FNYEAQ. The CDR3 is made up of 13 amino acids. Trimming took 5 bases from V and 2 from J, leaving 10 bases between them. CDR3 amino acids: CASSQGGAYEQYF. CDR3 nucleotides: TGTGCCAGCAGCCAGGGGGGGGCCTACGAGCAGTACTTC.

This clonotype was detected many times. This chain joins TRBV11-2 and TRBJ1-1; 7 bases agree with TRBD1. This CDR3 contains 14 residues. The germline V gene encodes CDR1 SGHAT and CDR2 FQNNGV. Trimming cost V 7 bases and J 0 bases; bases outside gene matches: 5. The chain's CDR3 is CASTRQGMNTEAFF. The CDR3 DNA follows: TGTGCCAGCACCCGACAGGGAATGAACACTGAAGCTTTCTTT.

Details on this clonotype: One end of the junction does not line up with germline, which may come from a read error. V gene TRBV20-1 combines with J gene TRBJ2-2; D might be TRBD2 (6 bases). Germline lookup yields CDR1 DFQATT and CDR2 SNEGSKA (reference sequence). This CDR3 is built from 11 residues. CDR3 residues: CSARGPGGLFF. CDR3 nucleotide sequence: TGCAGTGCTAGAGGGCCCGGGGGGCTGTTTTTT.

The chain has TRBV7-8 and TRBJ2-6; the D call may be TRBD1 or TRBD2 (5 bases each). V dropped 6 bases and J dropped 12 bases, with 21 bases sitting between them. Germline V CDR1 and CDR2: SGHVS, FQNEAQ. The CDR3 loop spans 15 amino acids. CDR3 in amino acids: CASSPRWGSLSVLTF. DNA of the CDR3: TGTGCCAGCAGTCCGCGTTGGGGGTCTCTTAGCGTCCTGACTTTC.

A few counts support this clonotype. The chain recombines TRBV5-5 with TRBJ1-2; D is ambiguous. V dropped 9 bases and J dropped 6 bases, with 6 bases sitting between them. Germline CDR1 SGHKS, CDR2 YYEKEE (reference sequence). This CDR3 spans 9 amino acids. CDR3 sequence reads: CANPDGYTF. The DNA of the CDR3 is TGTGCCAACCCGGATGGCTACACCTTC.

There are many counts of this clonotype. This chain uses TRBV28 with TRBJ1-5; D is unclear. The CDR3 contains 15 residues. Germline V CDR1 and CDR2: MDHEN, SYDVKM. Trimming stripped 4 bases from V and 5 bases from J, with 15 bases between. CDR3 in amino acids: CASSSSTAVDQPQHF. The CDR3 DNA sequence: TGTGCCAGCAGTTCCAGCACTGCGGTGGATCAGCCCCAGCATTTT.

V gene TRBV5-1 combines with J gene TRBJ2-3; D ambiguous. Trimming stripped 0 bases from V and 0 bases from J, with 8 bases between. The V gene's germline CDR1 is SGHRS and CDR2 YFSETQ. This CDR3 spans 15 amino acids. CDR3 sequence (DNA): TGCGCCAGCAGCTTGGCCGATCCTAGCACAGATACGCAGTATTTT. The encoded protein is CASSLADPSTDTQYF.

This chain joins TRBV14 and TRBJ1-2; D is undetermined. Germline V gene data show CDR1 as SGHDN and CDR2 as FVKESK. The CDR3 runs 13 residues. With 0 bases removed from V and 5 bases from J, the gap between germline ends came to 7 bases. As DNA, the CDR3 is TGTGCCAGCAGCCAAGATTTAGGTTATGGCTACACCTTC. It is translated as CASSQDLGYGYTF.

This clonotype was seen many times. A read error may account for a junction end that differs from germline. The genes are TRBV24-1 and TRBJ2-7; 9 bases line up with TRBD2. CDR3 size: 15 residues. The germline V gene encodes CDR1 KGHDR and CDR2 SFDVKD. CDR3 protein: CATSDSGLASDEQYF. CDR3 nucleotides: TGTGCCACCAGTGATTCGGGACTAGCCTCCGACGAGCAGTACTTC.

The V call is TRBV11-2, the J call TRBJ2-5; TRBD2 matches 10 bases. Germline V CDR1 and CDR2: SGHAT, FQNNGV. The V segment lost 4 bases and the J segment 5 bases; nucleotides outside the gene matches: 7. There are 15 residues in the CDR3. The CDR3 coding sequence is TGTGCCAGCAGCTCGGGGACTAGCGAAAGGGAGACCCAGTACTTC. Translating gives CASSSGTSERETQYF.

This clonotype was observed at least ten times. The chain uses TRBV20-1 and TRBJ1-6; maybe TRBD1 (6 bases). Germline CDR1 and CDR2: DFQATT and SNEGSKA (reference sequence). The germline V and J ends were trimmed by 2 bases and 7 bases, with 21 bases remaining between them. The CDR3 covers 17 residues. CDR3 nucleotides: TGCAGTGCTAGATGGTCAGGGGAGGGCAGGGTGAATTCACCCCTCCACTTT. Amino acid sequence: CSARWSGEGRVNSPLHF.

This clonotype has just a few counts. This may be a read error: a much more frequent sequence differs by one nucleotide. The chain couples TRBV18 to TRBJ2-1, with TRBD2 identical over 12 bases. This CDR3 is 15 amino acids long. V dropped 0 bases and J dropped 10; count of bases not matched to a gene: 4. Germline assignment: CDR1 KGHSH and CDR2 LQKENI. The CDR3 coding sequence is TGTGCCAGCTCACCACCGGGACTAGCGGGCCACGAGCAGTTCTTC. Amino acid sequence: CASSPPGLAGHEQFF.

J is TRBJ1-5 and V is TRBV4-2; D is ambiguous. The CDR3 has 14 residues. V lost 0 bases to trimming and J lost 2 bases, with 5 bases between them. Germline CDR1 LGHNA, CDR2 YNFKEQ. In DNA form, the CDR3 reads TGTGCCAGCAGCCAAGAACTGGGCAATCAGCCCCAGCATTTT. Its translation is CASSQELGNQPQHF.

A note on this clonotype: A clone one base away is much larger, so this may be a read error. The gene calls are TRBV13 and TRBJ2-7, with 7 positions matching TRBD1. The CDR3 consists of 15 residues. Germline CDR1 and CDR2: PRHDT and FYEKMQ (reference sequence). CDR3 nucleotide sequence: TGTGCCAACAGCAAGACAACAGGGGTGTCCTACGAGCAGTACTTC. Translating it yields CANSKTTGVSYEQYF.

This clonotype was detected many times. The chain joins TRBV5-1 to TRBJ2-7; TRBD2 might be the D (5 bases). Germline CDR1 and CDR2: SGHRS and YFSETQ. The V end lost 3 bases, the J end lost 6 bases, and 13 bases lay between the germline ends. The CDR3 has 13 residues. The CDR3 spells CASSYLEEGEQYF. CDR3 nucleotides: TGCGCCAGCAGCTACCTCGAAGAGGGCGAGCAGTACTTC.

Many counts were recorded for this clonotype. CDR3 DNA: TGTGCCAGCAGCCATTATTTGAGGGAGGATGGCTACACCTTC. Amino acid sequence: CASSHYLREDGYTF. The V gene is TRBV11-2, the J gene TRBJ1-2; D is uncertain. Germline V CDR1 and CDR2: SGHAT, FQNNGV. Trimming took 5 bases from V and 6 from J, leaving 16 bases between them. There are 14 residues in the CDR3.

The chain carries TRBV2 and TRBJ2-1; the D call may be TRBD1 or TRBD2 (5 bases each). Trimming took off 6 bases at V and 10 bases at J, with 16 bases between the two ends. The CDR3 runs 13 residues. Germline CDR1 reads SNHLY; CDR2 reads FYNNEI. CDR3 in DNA: TGTGCCAGCAGGAGGGACCCCCTCGGGGAGCAGTTCTTC. Translation gives CASRRDPLGEQFF.

The genes are TRBV10-3 and TRBJ1-1, with D uncertain. Germline V gene data show CDR1 as ENHRY and CDR2 as SYGVKD. CDR3 length equals 12 residues. With 7 bases removed from V and 3 bases from J, the gap between germline ends came to 9 bases. The CDR3 is CAIKNRDTEAFF. The CDR3 DNA reads TGTGCCATCAAGAACCGGGACACTGAAGCTTTCTTT.

Of note for this clonotype: The conserved phenylalanine or tryptophan normally closing the CDR3 is absent here, so this likely arose from a read error. The V gene is TRBV20-1, the J gene TRBJ1-1; tentatively, D is TRBD1 (6 bases). Deletions cut 4 bases from V and 7 bases from J, with 19 bases between. Germline assignment: CDR1 DFQATT and CDR2 SNEGSKA (reference sequence). The CDR3 spans 14 residues. In DNA, the CDR3 is TGCAGTGCTACCCTGAGGAGGGGGAAGGGTGAAGCTTTCCTT. The encoded protein is CSATLRRGKGEAFL.

Ten or more counts support this clonotype. The CDR3 coding sequence is TGTGCCAGCAGTTTACTCCTATTGACAGGGCGGAAACAGCCCCAGCATTTT. It yields the protein CASSLLLLTGRKQPQHF. The V call is TRBV28, the J call TRBJ1-5, with 7 nucleotides matching TRBD1. The junction had 14 bases not matched to a gene; V was cut back by 2 bases and J by 7 bases. The CDR3 sequence is 17 residues long. The germline V gene has CDR1 MDHEN and CDR2 SYDVKM.

The CDR3 DNA sequence: TGTGCCAGCAGCGTGGGGAGCAATCAGCCCCAGCATTTT. Protein product: CASSVGSNQPQHF. This chain uses TRBV3-1 with TRBJ1-5; no definite D call. Germline V gene sequence: CDR1 LGHDT, CDR2 YNNKEL (reference sequence). V lost 5 bases and J 1 base, leaving 6 bases between the germline ends. CDR3 length: 13 amino acids.

This clonotype was seen many times. The chain employs TRBV20-1 and TRBJ2-5; tentatively, D is TRBD2 (7 bases). Trimming removed 0 bases from V and 5 bases from J, with 13 bases in between. Germline V lookup: CDR1 DFQATT, CDR2 SNEGSKA (reference sequence). The CDR3 runs 14 residues. The CDR3 sequence is CSARDMRGGETQYF. The CDR3 DNA sequence: TGCAGTGCTAGAGATATGAGGGGGGGGGAGACCCAGTACTTC.

Only one count was recorded for this clonotype. Mismatch with germline at one junction end may stem from a read error. The V and J genes are TRBV7-3 and TRBJ2-2; a weak D match, TRBD2 (5 bases). The CDR3 length is 14 residues. CDR1 and CDR2 from the germline V gene are SGHTA and FQGTGA. The CDR3 protein is CASSQGLTTGELSF. CDR3 DNA: TGTGCCAGCAGCCAAGGGCTCACTACCGGGGAGCTGTCTTTT.

This clonotype was picked up a small number of times. The gene calls are TRBV15 and TRBJ1-3; D is undetermined. CDR1 LNHNV and CDR2 YYDKDF come from the germline V gene (reference sequence). This CDR3 has 14 amino acids. Trimming took 0 bases from V and 0 from J, leaving 3 bases between them. The CDR3 region has the DNA TGTGCCACCAGCAGAGAAAGCTCTGGAAACACCATATATTTT. Amino acids: CATSRESSGNTIYF.

This clonotype has at least ten counts. This chain uses TRBV7-3 with TRBJ1-1; a weak D match, TRBD1 (6 bases). V dropped 2 bases and J dropped 10 bases, with 17 bases sitting between them. The CDR3 sequence is 14 residues long. CDR1 is SGHTA and CDR2 is FQGTGA in the germline V gene. The CDR3 spells CASSLDGGRGGAFF. CDR3 nucleotide sequence: TGTGCCAGCAGCTTAGATGGGGGGCGAGGGGGAGCTTTCTTT. Combining the CDR3 with reference TRBV7-3 and TRBJ1-1 gives the whole variable domain GAGVSQTPSNKVTEKGKYVELRCDPISGHTALYWYRQSLGQGPEFLIYFQGTGAADDSGLPNDRFFAVRPEGSVSTLKIQRTERGDSAVYLCASSLDGGRGGAFFGQGTRLTVV.

This clonotype was counted many times. The chain recombines TRBV28 with TRBJ2-1; D tentatively fits TRBD1 or TRBD2 (5 bases each). Germline lookup yields CDR1 MDHEN and CDR2 SYDVKM. The CDR3 is 16 residues long. Trimming stripped 5 bases from V and 10 bases from J, with 24 bases between. In DNA, the CDR3 is TGTGCCAGCAGTACTCACGGGGCAGGAGCCCCTCTCGAGCAGTTCTTC. Its translation is CASSTHGAGAPLEQFF.

In its sample, this clonotype was seen a few times. This chain joins TRBV6-5 and TRBJ2-6; D uncertain. The germline CDR1 and CDR2 sequences are MNHEY and SVGAGI. V was cut by 2 bases and J by 0 bases, with 5 bases left in between. This CDR3 comprises 15 residues. The CDR3 reads CASSYRVSGANVLTF. CDR3 nucleotides: TGTGCCAGCAGTTACAGGGTCTCTGGGGCCAACGTCCTGACTTTC.

On this clonotype itself: A much larger clone lies a single base off, so this may be a read error. The chain has TRBV9 and TRBJ1-1; no reliable D call. Germline V gene sequence: CDR1 SGDLS, CDR2 YYNGEE. The CDR3 has 13 residues. The CDR3 DNA reads TGTGCCAGCAGCGTAGGACCGAACACTGAAGCTTCCTTT. It encodes CASSVGPNTEASF.

For this clonotype: One end of the junction varies from germline; a read error may be responsible. The chain uses TRBV6-1 and TRBJ1-6; 10 bases fit TRBD1. Germline V lookup: CDR1 MNHNS, CDR2 SASEGT. This CDR3 comprises 14 residues. This chain's CDR3 is CVSSEGTGVSPLHF. CDR3 nucleotides: TGTGTCAGCAGTGAAGGGACAGGGGTGTCACCCCTCCACTTT.